This TCR beta chain originates from a study of CD8+ T cells in alopecia areata. Extracted RNA was reverse transcribed, and the resulting cDNA served as sequencing template. Clones were read by immunoSEQ multiplex PCR, and TCRdb kept only the in-frame ones, dropping some. The sample includes 60,000 to 85,000 clones, 66% of them seen just once. Germline trimming cut 4 bases from V and 8 bases from J; bases unmatched to any gene: 10. The CDR3 consists of 14 residues. Germline V gene lookup returns CDR1 SQVTM and CDR2 ANQGSEA. Regarding treatment: oral pan-JAK inhibitor, 5-10 mg twice daily. The chain couples TRBV29-1 to TRBJ1-2, with TRBD1 matching 10 bases. This specimen was CD8+ T cells sorted from blood, taken at week 24, from a patient treated with tofacitinib. The origin of this receptor is a human donor with alopecia areata. CDR3 loop: CSVVGDRGLYGYTF. The DNA for the CDR3 is TGCAGCGTTGTAGGGGACAGGGGATTATACGGCTACACCTTC.